This TCR beta chain was identified in a study of identical twins. This clonotype was observed a handful of times. This CDR3 has 14 residues. Germline CDR1 reads DFQATT; CDR2 reads SNEGSKA (reference sequence). V was cut by 3 bases and J by 1 base, with 9 bases left in between. TCRdb recomputed calls from the 5' RACE reads with MiXCR, one row per CDR3 protein. The sample lists fewer than 450,000 distinct CDR3 sequences, roughly 9% occurring once. V and J are TRBV20-1 and TRBJ2-2, with a weak D call TRBD2 (5 bases). The sequence came from a woman aged 50 to 60 in good health. The sequenced sample consisted of naive T cells sorted from blood. This CDR3 is CSARLARNTGELFF. The CDR3 coding sequence is TGCAGTGCTAGGTTAGCGCGGAACACCGGGGAGCTGTTTTTT.